A single TCR beta chain is shown here with its context. The data stem from a study of blood T cell repertoires in COVID-19. Study background: Acute and convalescent COVID-19 specimens originated in the United States, Italy and Spain. PBMCs, B-cell-depleted T cells, or T cells were the source of the cDNA or gDNA that made up the material.

Authors' analysis steps: Amplified reference gene primers provided the basis for estimating nucleated cell counts. This table comes from immunoSEQ multiplex PCR, and its TCRdb copy is limited to in-frame clones, with some not included. That table is the source of V, J and clone size, and D and trimming were worked out from the DNA. Here the sample spans around 180,000 clones, about 74% being singletons. V was cut by 3 bases and J by 2 bases, with 13 bases left in between. The germline gives CDR1 SGHTA, CDR2 FQGNSA. This CDR3 is 15 amino acids long. The TCR was taken from a woman of 80 years or more with acute or convalescent COVID-19. Sample: peripheral blood. The chain uses TRBV7-2 and TRBJ2-5, with D possibly TRBD2 on 6 matching bases. The CDR3 DNA follows: TGTGCCAGCAGCTTTAACCTAGCGTATCAAGAGACCCAGTACTTC. It codes for CASSFNLAYQETQYF.